The 21 T cell receptor beta chains below come from one sample, sequenced in a study of beta chain features in type 1 diabetes. General observations from the study: Moderate but significant shortening of TCRB CDR3s was recorded in all four CD4+ subsets from Type 1 diabetes patients.

Expressed TCRB transcripts were sequenced because the isolated RNA had all been reverse transcribed beforehand. The assay was immunoSEQ multiplex PCR, and TCRdb's table has in-frame clones only and misses some. The data hold approximately 29,000 clones, with about two thirds observed a single time. The antigens for these receptors are not known. The source material was Tregs from blood. These receptors all come from a woman under 40 with type 1 diabetes.

The chain recombines TRBV7-3 with TRBJ2-5; 7 bases are a match to TRBD2. CDR3 length equals 15 residues. Germline CDR1 and CDR2: SGHTA and FQGTGA. V was pared by 4 bases and J by 4 bases, with 9 bases of the junction left unmatched. DNA for the CDR3: TGTGCCAGCAGCTCCCTCGGGTCTAGCGGAGAGACCCAGTACTTC. It translates to CASSSLGSSGETQYF.

This clone has more than one count but fewer than ten. The chain couples TRBV4-1 to TRBJ2-7; 8 nucleotides agree with TRBD1. In germline, CDR1 is MGHRA, CDR2 YSYEKL. The ends lost 4 bases at V and 3 bases at J; junction bases unmatched: 8. The CDR3 length is 15 residues. The CDR3 loop is CASSLYETGVYEQYF. CDR3 DNA sequence: TGCGCCAGCAGCCTCTACGAGACAGGGGTCTACGAGCAGTACTTC.

The chain is built from TRBV27 and TRBJ2-2, with D uncertain. CDR3 length: 15 residues. Per the germline V gene, CDR1 is MNHEY and CDR2 is SMNVEV (reference sequence). V was pared by 2 bases and J by 4 bases, with 11 bases between. For the CDR3, the DNA is TGTGCCAGCAGTTTAATGGTACCGGGCACCGGGGAGCTGTTTTTT. Its protein is CASSLMVPGTGELFF.

This rearrangement joins TRBV5-1 to TRBJ2-7; 7 bases map to TRBD1. Germline-derived CDR1 and CDR2 are SGHRS and YFSETQ. V was clipped by 4 bases and J by 2 bases; unmatched bases: 6. The CDR3 sequence is 14 residues long. In nucleotides, the CDR3 is TGCGCCAGCAGCAAGGAACAGGGGACCTACGAGCAGTACTTC. This encodes CASSKEQGTYEQYF.

The chain uses TRBV6-6 and TRBJ1-2; D uncertain. V lost 0 bases and J lost 8, with 13 bases in between. Looked up from germline, CDR1 is MNHNY and CDR2 is SVGAGI (reference sequence). This CDR3 spans 14 amino acids. In nucleotides, the CDR3 is TGTGCCAGCAGTTACTCGGAGGGAACGGGCGGCTACACCTTC. Encoded protein: CASSYSEGTGGYTF.

V and J are TRBV5-4 and TRBJ2-7; D perhaps matches TRBD2 (5 bases). This CDR3 spans 14 amino acids. Trimming stripped 2 bases from V and 1 base from J, with 10 bases between. Germline-derived CDR1 and CDR2 are SGHNT and YYREEE (reference sequence). CDR3 protein: CASSFGPGSYEQYF. The CDR3 DNA reads as TGTGCCAGCAGCTTTGGGCCGGGATCCTACGAGCAGTACTTC.

V usage is TRBV5-1 and J usage is TRBJ1-2, with 9 bases fitting TRBD1. Germline CDR1 SGHRS, CDR2 YFSETQ. CDR3 size: 15 residues. The J segment lost 6 bases and the V segment lost 4 bases, leaving 10 bases of the junction unmatched. Written as DNA, the CDR3 is TGCGCCAGCAGCATCCGGGACAGGGACCGCGATGGCTACACCTTC. Translating gives CASSIRDRDRDGYTF.

This sequence joins TRBV28 and TRBJ2-1; D is perhaps TRBD1 (7 bases). The ends were cut back, 5 bases at V and 5 bases at J, with 13 bases in the middle. This CDR3 is built from 14 residues. Germline loops: CDR1 MDHEN, CDR2 SYDVKM. This CDR3 reads CASSIAGTDNEQFF. Written as DNA, the CDR3 is TGTGCCAGCAGTATCGCGGGGACAGACAATGAGCAGTTCTTC.

This chain links TRBV6-5 with TRBJ1-5; D is possibly TRBD1 (6 bases). This CDR3 contains 15 residues. Deletions cut 6 bases from V and 4 bases from J, with 16 bases between. Germline assignment: CDR1 MNHEY and CDR2 SVGAGI. CDR3 coding DNA: TGTGCCAGCAGACCCCTGACAGGCCTAAATCAGCCCCAGCATTTT. This encodes CASRPLTGLNQPQHF.

The chain links TRBV5-1 to TRBJ2-2; D perhaps matches TRBD2 (7 bases). V gave up 3 bases and J gave up 4 bases, with 19 bases separating them. Germline CDR1 and CDR2: SGHRS and YFSETQ. The CDR3 is 17 amino acids. In DNA, the CDR3 is TGCGCCAGCAGCTCAAACCCGGGGGGCGCGAGCACCGGGGAGCTGTTTTTT. This translates into CASSSNPGGASTGELFF.

This clone has more than one count but fewer than ten. The rearrangement joins TRBV2 to TRBJ2-2; 12 bases fit TRBD2. Germline V gene data show CDR1 as SNHLY and CDR2 as FYNNEI. Trimming removed 7 bases from V and 4 bases from J; junction bases left unmatched: 4. This CDR3 spans 15 amino acids. CDR3 loop: CASNPGLAGTGELFF. CDR3 in DNA: TGTGCCAGCAACCCGGGACTAGCGGGCACCGGGGAGCTGTTTTTT.

The V gene is TRBV5-1, the J gene TRBJ2-1; 8 nucleotides align to TRBD2. The CDR3 runs 16 residues. V was pared by 2 bases and J by 5 bases, with 9 bases of the junction left unmatched. Germline values: CDR1 SGHRS, CDR2 YFSETQ. CDR3 amino acids: CASSFGAGTRNNEQFF. In nucleotides, the CDR3 is TGCGCCAGCAGCTTCGGGGCCGGGACTAGAAACAATGAGCAGTTCTTC.

This clone was picked up one time. The V and J genes are TRBV27 and TRBJ1-1; D may be TRBD1 (6 bases). The germline V and J ends were trimmed by 2 bases and 1 base, with 17 bases remaining between them. Germline V gene lookup returns CDR1 MNHEY and CDR2 SMNVEV (reference sequence). The CDR3 has 17 residues. CDR3 amino acids: CASSLRRGALGNTEAFF. CDR3 coding DNA: TGTGCCAGCAGTTTACGGCGGGGGGCTTTGGGGAACACTGAAGCTTTCTTT.

The chain combines TRBV10-3 with TRBJ1-1, with 7 positions matching TRBD1. V dropped 6 bases and J dropped 2; count of bases not matched to a gene: 6. Per germline, CDR1 ENHRY and CDR2 SYGVKD. The CDR3 is 14 residues long. The CDR3 spells CAISRQGGNTEAFF. The CDR3 coding sequence is TGTGCCATCAGCAGACAGGGAGGCAACACTGAAGCTTTCTTT.

This chain uses TRBV7-3 with TRBJ2-7; 7 positions agree with TRBD2. The CDR3 is 13 amino acids. Germline trimming cut 5 bases from V and 7 bases from J; bases unmatched to any gene: 8. From germline, CDR1 is SGHTA and CDR2 FQGTGA. CDR3 residues: CASSPQPAGEQYF. In DNA form, the CDR3 reads TGTGCCAGCAGCCCCCAGCCAGCGGGGGAGCAGTACTTC.

The chain uses TRBV5-6 and TRBJ2-5; 11 positions match TRBD2. Germline V lookup: CDR1 SGHDT, CDR2 YYEEEE. Germline trimming cut 0 bases from V and 4 bases from J; bases unmatched to any gene: 5. CDR3 length: 16 amino acids. For the CDR3, the DNA is TGTGCCAGCAGCTTGGTGCTAGCGGGAGGTGCAGAGACCCAGTACTTC. Translated, it gives CASSLVLAGGAETQYF.

The CDR3 sequence: CASSGFEWGRAVWTEAFF. CDR3 sequence (DNA): TGTGCCAGCAGTGGTTTTGAGTGGGGCCGTGCCGTTTGGACTGAAGCTTTCTTT. The chain combines TRBV6-1 with TRBJ1-1, with D perhaps TRBD1 (5 bases). Germline V CDR1 and CDR2: MNHNS, SASEGT. This CDR3 comprises 18 residues. V shed 4 bases and J shed 5 bases, with 26 bases lying between them.

This clone was seen just once. CDR3 protein: CASSPPTGTTYNEQFF. CDR3 nucleotides: TGTGCCAGCAGCCCCCCAACCGGGACTACCTACAATGAGCAGTTCTTC. This chain connects TRBV7-8 to TRBJ2-1, with 7 bases lining up with TRBD2. The CDR3 covers 16 residues. Per germline, CDR1 SGHVS and CDR2 FQNEAQ. Trimming at V came to 5 bases and at J to 2 bases, leaving 9 bases not matched to a gene. Supplemented by reference TRBV7-8 and TRBJ2-1, the full variable domain reads GAGVSQSPRYKVAKRGQDVALRCDPISGHVSLFWYQQALGQGPEFLTYFQNEAQLDKSGLPSDRFFAERPEGSVSTLKIQRTQQEDSAVYLCASSPPTGTTYNEQFFGPGTRLTVL.

V and J are TRBV28 and TRBJ2-5, with D perhaps TRBD2 (6 bases). Germline values: CDR1 MDHEN, CDR2 SYDVKM. Trimming took 4 bases from V and 5 from J, leaving 17 bases between them. This CDR3 spans 15 amino acids. The CDR3 DNA sequence: TGTGCCAGCAGTTCGGGACTCCTGTCAGGGGAGACCCAGTACTTC. Translation: CASSSGLLSGETQYF.

The table lists this clone with a count of one. The rearrangement uses TRBV30 and TRBJ1-4; D is unresolved. Germline assignment: CDR1 GTSNPN and CDR2 SVGIG (reference sequence). The CDR3 runs to 13 residues. V dropped 7 bases and J dropped 6 bases, with 15 bases sitting between them. In DNA, the CDR3 is TGTGCCTCGCTTTTGGGGAGCGATGAAAAACTGTTTTTT. Amino acid sequence: CASLLGSDEKLFF. The variable domain in full, completed from reference TRBV30 and TRBJ1-4, reads SQTIHQWPATLVQPVGSPLSLECTVEGTSNPNLYWYRQAAGRGLQLLFYSVGIGQISSEVPQNLSASRPQDRQFILSSKKLLLSDSGFYLCASLLGSDEKLFFGSGTQLSVL.

This clone was seen more than once but under ten times. The V and J genes are TRBV7-9 and TRBJ2-1; TRBD2 matches at 7 bases. There are 15 residues in the CDR3. Germline CDR1 and CDR2: SEHNR and FQNEAQ (reference sequence). J gave up 3 bases and V 6 bases, and 8 bases lay outside the gene matches. CDR3 nucleotides: TGTGCCAGCAGATACTCTAGCGGAATCTACAATGAGCAGTTCTTC. Amino acid sequence: CASRYSSGIYNEQFF. The entire variable domain, with the rest obtained from reference TRBV7-9 and TRBJ2-1, is as follows: DTGVSQNPRHKITKRGQNVTFRCDPISEHNRLYWYRQTLGQGPEFLTYFQNEAQLEKSRLLSDRFSAERPKGSFSTLEIQRTEQGDSAMYLCASRYSSGIYNEQFFGPGTRLTVL.